The 27 T cell receptor beta chains in this list originate from one sample, sequenced in a study of T cell responses to AZD1222 COVID-19 vaccine. Sequencing used immunoSEQ multiplex PCR; TCRdb keeps in-frame clones, though not all of them. The sample has 110,000 or so clones, around nine tenths seen once; the top ten hold about 7.1%. Sequencing was performed on peripheral blood, taken 28 days after the second AZD1222 dose. Source of these receptors: an adult who received the AZD1222 COVID-19 vaccine.

This clone was detected once. This chain connects TRBV9 to TRBJ2-2, with TRBD2 identical over 7 bases. Germline CDR1 SGDLS, CDR2 YYNGEE. V gave up 2 bases and J gave up 0 bases; unmatched junction bases: 4. The CDR3 contains 16 residues. The CDR3 here is CASSVFAGANTGELFF. The CDR3 DNA reads TGTGCCAGCAGCGTGTTTGCGGGAGCGAACACCGGGGAGCTGTTTTTT. The full variable domain, with the rest looked up from reference TRBV9 and TRBJ2-2, is DSGVTQTPKHLITATGQRVTLRCSPRSGDLSVYWYQQSLDQGLQFLIQYYNGEERAKGNILERFSAQQFPDLHSELNLSSLELGDSALYFCASSVFAGANTGELFFGEGSRLTVL.

The chain links TRBV15 to TRBJ1-6, with D perhaps matching TRBD1 (6 bases). With 0 bases removed from V and 4 bases from J, the gap between germline ends came to 13 bases. The CDR3 length is 17 residues. The germline V gene has CDR1 LNHNV and CDR2 YYDKDF (reference sequence). The CDR3 sequence is CATSRDRNGQYNSPLHF. In nucleotides, the CDR3 is TGTGCCACCAGCAGAGATCGGAACGGACAGTATAATTCACCCCTCCACTTT. Together with reference TRBV15 and TRBJ1-6, the CDR3 gives the full variable domain: DAMVIQNPRYQVTQFGKPVTLSCSQTLNHNVMYWYQQKSSQAPKLLFHYYDKDFNNEADTPDNFQSRRPNTSFCFLDIRSPGLGDTAMYLCATSRDRNGQYNSPLHFGNGTRLTVT.

The chain joins TRBV5-5 to TRBJ2-7; no firm D call. Trimming removed 0 bases from V and 7 bases from J, with 14 bases in between. The CDR3 spans 14 residues. Germline CDR1 reads SGHKS; CDR2 reads YYEKEE (reference sequence). The CDR3 DNA follows: TGTGCCAGCAGCTTGGGTGAACTTCACCCAGAGCAGTACTTC. This gives the protein CASSLGELHPEQYF.

V gene TRBV7-9 combines with J gene TRBJ1-2; D is unresolved. Trimming cost V 6 bases and J 7 bases, with 18 bases left between them. In germline, CDR1 is SEHNR, CDR2 FQNEAQ (reference sequence). CDR3 size: 14 residues. The CDR3 coding sequence is TGTGCCAGCAGTCCCCTAACACGGGCGGCTGGCTACACCTTC. Translating it yields CASSPLTRAAGYTF.

As regards this clone: Other DNA variants within this sample encode the same CDR3. The CDR3 sequence is CASSWGLAGVEQYF. The DNA of the CDR3 is TGTGCCAGCAGTTGGGGACTAGCGGGAGTCGAGCAGTACTTC. The chain recombines TRBV6-2 or TRBV6-3 with TRBJ2-7; 14 bases line up with TRBD2. The J segment lost 6 bases and the V segment lost 4 bases, leaving 2 bases of the junction unmatched. Germline V gene lookup returns CDR1 MNHEY and CDR2 SVGEGT. This CDR3 contains 14 residues.

The V call is TRBV29-1, the J call TRBJ2-7; D possibly matches TRBD1 or TRBD2 (7 bases each). Trimming removed 7 bases at V and 3 bases at J, with 16 bases between. CDR3 length: 13 amino acids. The V gene's germline CDR1 is SQVTM and CDR2 ANQGSEA. For the CDR3, the DNA is TGCAGCGGGGGAGGGGGCGAGGGCTACGAGCAGTACTTC. Translation gives CSGGGGEGYEQYF.

The chain joins TRBV28 to TRBJ2-7; 10 positions match TRBD1. The germline CDR1 and CDR2 sequences are MDHEN and SYDVKM. V shed 6 bases and J 5 bases; nucleotides not matched to a gene: 7. The CDR3 is 14 amino acids. The CDR3 spells CASSSRDRGHEQYF. The CDR3 coding sequence is TGTGCCAGCAGCTCCCGGGACAGGGGCCACGAGCAGTACTTC.

In its sample, this clone was seen once. The V call is TRBV5-5, the J call TRBJ2-3; possibly TRBD1 or TRBD2 for D (5 bases each). Per germline, CDR1 SGHKS and CDR2 YYEKEE (reference sequence). The CDR3 is made up of 17 amino acids. V lost 0 bases, J lost 0 bases, and 14 bases lay in between. CDR3 nucleotide sequence: TGTGCCAGCAGCTTGGCGACCGGGACCTTTAGCACAGATACGCAGTATTTT. This codes for CASSLATGTFSTDTQYF.

This clone is a singleton in its sample. The J gene is TRBJ2-3, the V gene TRBV27; 8 nucleotides agree with TRBD2. CDR3 length: 16 amino acids. Germline V gene lookup returns CDR1 MNHEY and CDR2 SMNVEV (reference sequence). After removal of 3 bases from V and 2 bases from J, the junction contained 7 bases not matched to a gene. Written as DNA, the CDR3 is TGTGCCAGCAGTTTGGATAGCGGGATGGTCACAGATACGCAGTATTTT. This translates into CASSLDSGMVTDTQYF.

The V and J genes are TRBV12-3 or TRBV12-4 and TRBJ2-2; D remains ambiguous. The CDR3 is made up of 12 amino acids. V lost 7 bases and J lost 1, with 4 bases in between. The CDR3 loop reads CASTKNTGELFF. Here the CDR3 DNA reads TGTGCCAGCACCAAGAACACCGGGGAGCTGTTTTTT.

The chain links TRBV3-1 (or the pseudogene TRBV3-2) to TRBJ2-7; D perhaps matches TRBD2 (7 bases). Germline loops: CDR1 LGHDT, CDR2 YNNKEL (reference sequence). The CDR3 has 19 amino acids. V was clipped by 0 bases and J by 3 bases, with 24 bases between them. The CDR3 region is CASSQETTSRGRRGYEQYF. CDR3 in DNA: TGTGCCAGCAGCCAAGAAACTACCTCGCGGGGGCGGAGGGGCTACGAGCAGTACTTC.

The chain employs TRBV19 and TRBJ2-3; 9 bases match TRBD2. CDR1 LNHDA and CDR2 SQIVND come from the germline V gene (reference sequence). This CDR3 has 17 amino acids. V gave up 5 bases and J gave up 2 bases; unmatched junction bases: 11. In nucleotides, the CDR3 is TGTGCCAGTAGTCCAGATAGCGGGGGATTCAACACAGATACGCAGTATTTT. It translates to CASSPDSGGFNTDTQYF.

This clone was recorded a few times. The chain combines TRBV4-3 with TRBJ2-7; the match to TRBD1 covers 8 bases. The CDR3 is made up of 15 amino acids. The ends lost 0 bases at V and 5 bases at J; junction bases unmatched: 6. The germline V gene encodes CDR1 LGHNA and CDR2 YSLEER. The CDR3 coding sequence is TGCGCCAGCAGCCAAGATAGGACAGGGCTTGACGAGCAGTACTTC. This gives the protein CASSQDRTGLDEQYF.

This clone appeared a single time. The chain joins TRBV6-1 to TRBJ2-1; no definite D call. This CDR3 has 20 residues. V lost 2 bases and J 0 bases, leaving 23 bases between the germline ends. The germline V gene encodes CDR1 MNHNS and CDR2 SASEGT. This CDR3 is CASSEPDHQPKGSSYNEQFF. The CDR3 DNA reads as TGTGCCAGCAGTGAACCCGACCATCAACCCAAGGGTAGCTCCTACAATGAGCAGTTCTTC.

The chain couples TRBV6-2 or TRBV6-3 to TRBJ1-5, with D maybe TRBD1 (5 bases). The CDR3 totals 16 residues. V was clipped by 6 bases and J by 0 bases, with 15 bases between them. Germline V gene data show CDR1 as MNHEY and CDR2 as SVGEGT. CDR3 in amino acids: CASSRWVGPSNQPQHF. The CDR3 bases are TGTGCCAGCAGCCGCTGGGTGGGACCTAGCAATCAGCCCCAGCATTTT.

The chain carries TRBV2 and TRBJ2-7; no reliable D call. Germline-derived CDR1 and CDR2 are SNHLY and FYNNEI. Trimming stripped 5 bases from V and 4 bases from J, with 3 bases between. This CDR3 spans 10 amino acids. The CDR3, as DNA: TGTGCCAGCAGTATTTACGAGCAGTACTTC. It specifies CASSIYEQYF.

The chain joins TRBV5-6 to TRBJ1-2; a weak D match, TRBD1 (6 bases). The CDR3 runs 13 residues. Germline loops: CDR1 SGHDT, CDR2 YYEEEE. V was shortened by 4 bases and J by 8 bases, with 15 bases between the two germline ends. DNA of the CDR3: TGTGCCAGCAGCGTAGACAGGCCGGAGGGCTACACCTTC. It codes for CASSVDRPEGYTF.

This clone was seen just once. The CDR3 here is CASSDTYEQYF. DNA of the CDR3: TGTGCCAGCAGTGACACCTACGAGCAGTACTTC. This rearrangement joins TRBV2 to TRBJ2-7; no definite D call. The CDR3 contains 11 residues. The V gene lost 3 bases and the J gene lost 2 bases, with 2 bases spanning the gap. CDR1 and CDR2 from the germline V gene are SNHLY and FYNNEI.

The chain employs TRBV27 and TRBJ1-1; D is possibly TRBD1 (6 bases). There are 14 residues in the CDR3. Germline CDR1 and CDR2: MNHEY and SMNVEV (reference sequence). With 6 bases removed from V and 5 bases from J, the gap between germline ends came to 16 bases. CDR3 residues: CASSLVGAQTEAFF. The CDR3 DNA reads as TGTGCCAGCAGCCTTGTGGGGGCGCAGACTGAAGCTTTCTTT.

The chain couples TRBV7-9 to TRBJ2-5, with 9 bases matching TRBD2. The CDR3 is 15 residues long. V gave up 8 bases and J gave up 0 bases; unmatched junction bases: 7. The germline V gene has CDR1 SEHNR and CDR2 FQNEAQ (reference sequence). The CDR3: CASGVAGVNQETQYF. In DNA, the CDR3 is TGTGCCAGCGGAGTAGCGGGAGTAAACCAAGAGACCCAGTACTTC.

DNA for the CDR3: TGTGCCAGCAGCAAATCCGGACGGGGGCCAATCTCCTACGAGCAGTACTTC. This translates into CASSKSGRGPISYEQYF. The rearrangement links TRBV21-1 to TRBJ2-7. TRBV21-1 is assigned pseudogene status. This CDR3 has 17 amino acids.

In DNA form, the CDR3 reads TGTGCCAGCAGCTTGCGGGCAGCGAACACTGAAGCTTTCTTT. Protein sequence: CASSLRAANTEAFF. The rearrangement joins TRBV5-5 to TRBJ1-1, with D hard to call. V was trimmed by 1 base and J by 1 base, leaving 8 bases between them. The CDR3 consists of 14 residues. Germline V lookup: CDR1 SGHKS, CDR2 YYEKEE (reference sequence).

In DNA form, the CDR3 reads TGTGCCAGCAGTTTTCAGGAATCCTACAATGAGCAGTTCTTC. As protein: CASSFQESYNEQFF. The chain employs TRBV28 and TRBJ2-1; no firm D call. Germline assignment: CDR1 MDHEN and CDR2 SYDVKM. V lost 3 bases and J 1 base, leaving 7 bases between the germline ends. This CDR3 spans 14 amino acids.

The genes are TRBV11-2 and TRBJ1-2, with D perhaps TRBD1 (6 bases). V was trimmed by 1 base and J by 14 bases, leaving 23 bases between them. The CDR3 covers 15 residues. Germline CDR1 and CDR2: SGHAT and FQNNGV. The CDR3 loop reads CASSLVGAGGRPYTF. The CDR3 bases are TGTGCCAGCAGCTTAGTAGGGGCCGGGGGGCGTCCCTATACCTTC.

The genes are TRBV2 and TRBJ2-5; TRBD2 is a possible D gene (5 bases). Germline CDR1 reads SNHLY; CDR2 reads FYNNEI. The CDR3 length is 12 residues. The V gene lost 3 bases and the J gene lost 7 bases, with 9 bases spanning the gap. CDR3 loop: CASSDRGPTQYF. The CDR3 bases are TGTGCCAGCAGTGACCGGGGTCCGACCCAGTACTTC.

The gene calls are TRBV3-1 (or the pseudogene TRBV3-2) and TRBJ2-5; no clear D gene. V dropped 3 bases and J dropped 4 bases, with 9 bases sitting between them. The germline V gene has CDR1 LGHDT and CDR2 YNNKEL (reference sequence). This CDR3 has 13 amino acids. CDR3 DNA sequence: TGTGCCAGCAGCCATCCATTAGGAGAGACCCAGTACTTC. Protein sequence: CASSHPLGETQYF.

The chain is built from TRBV7-2 and TRBJ1-6; D uncertain. V gave up 1 base and J gave up 5 bases, with 9 bases separating them. The CDR3 extends over 15 amino acids. Germline CDR1 SGHTA, CDR2 FQGNSA. CDR3 sequence: CASSLVGSDNSPLHF. The CDR3 bases are TGTGCCAGCAGCTTAGTGGGGAGTGATAATTCACCCCTCCACTTT.